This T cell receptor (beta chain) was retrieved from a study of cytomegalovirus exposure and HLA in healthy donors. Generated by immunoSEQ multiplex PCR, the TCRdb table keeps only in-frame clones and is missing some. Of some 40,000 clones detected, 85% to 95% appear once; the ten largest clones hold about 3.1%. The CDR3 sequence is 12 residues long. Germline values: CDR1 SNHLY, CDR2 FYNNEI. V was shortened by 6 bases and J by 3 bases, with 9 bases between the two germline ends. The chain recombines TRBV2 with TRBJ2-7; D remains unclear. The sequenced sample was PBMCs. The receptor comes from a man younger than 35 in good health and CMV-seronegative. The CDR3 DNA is TGTGCCAGCAGGATCGACATCTACGAGCAGTACTTC. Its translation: CASRIDIYEQYF.